This T cell receptor (beta chain) was recorded in a study of graft-versus-host responses after intestinal transplantation. The CDR3 runs to 15 residues. Germline CDR1 is GTSNPN and CDR2 is SVGIG (reference sequence). V gave up 3 bases and J gave up 4 bases, with 15 bases separating them. To note about this clone: Its antigen is unidentified.

Here immunoSEQ multiplex PCR was the method, and the copy in TCRdb shows in-frame clones only, minus some. The sample has roughly 120,000 clones, about nine tenths seen once. This material consisted of unstimulated CD4+ T cells sorted from spleen or lymph node cells, taken before intestinal transplant. V and J are TRBV30 and TRBJ1-4; D perhaps matches TRBD1 (6 bases). The TCR was taken from a human donor who received an intestinal transplant. CDR3 coding DNA: TGTGCCTGGAGAGTAGGGGGACACTTTAATGAAAAACTGTTTTTT. Translated: CAWRVGGHFNEKLFF.